This record looks at one TCR beta chain sequence and its context. What it binds is not known. These data originate in a study of neoadjuvant anti-PD-1 for oral cavity cancer. Whole-study results and caveats: PBMC Gini-index clonality exceeded responders' in non-responders post-nivolumab.

The J segment lost 2 bases and the V segment lost 5 bases, leaving 7 bases of the junction unmatched. This CDR3 spans 15 amino acids. Germline CDR1 SEHNR, CDR2 FQNEAQ (reference sequence). Sequencing was performed with immunoSEQ multiplex PCR; in TCRdb, only in-frame clones are kept and a portion is missing. The table has some 15,000 clones, about three fifths seen once. The TCR originated in a person between 40 and 85 years old with oral cavity squamous cell carcinoma. The sequenced sample was PBMCs, obtained before nivolumab (anti-PD-1) treatment. J is TRBJ2-5 and V is TRBV7-9; 8 bases are shared with TRBD2. The CDR3 spells CASSATSVRQETQYF. The CDR3 nucleotides read TGTGCCAGCAGCGCGACTAGCGTTAGACAAGAGACCCAGTACTTC. Using reference TRBV7-9 and TRBJ2-5 for the parts outside the CDR3, the full variable domain is DTGVSQNPRHKITKRGQNVTFRCDPISEHNRLYWYRQTLGQGPEFLTYFQNEAQLEKSRLLSDRFSAERPKGSFSTLEIQRTEQGDSAMYLCASSATSVRQETQYFGPGTRLLVL.